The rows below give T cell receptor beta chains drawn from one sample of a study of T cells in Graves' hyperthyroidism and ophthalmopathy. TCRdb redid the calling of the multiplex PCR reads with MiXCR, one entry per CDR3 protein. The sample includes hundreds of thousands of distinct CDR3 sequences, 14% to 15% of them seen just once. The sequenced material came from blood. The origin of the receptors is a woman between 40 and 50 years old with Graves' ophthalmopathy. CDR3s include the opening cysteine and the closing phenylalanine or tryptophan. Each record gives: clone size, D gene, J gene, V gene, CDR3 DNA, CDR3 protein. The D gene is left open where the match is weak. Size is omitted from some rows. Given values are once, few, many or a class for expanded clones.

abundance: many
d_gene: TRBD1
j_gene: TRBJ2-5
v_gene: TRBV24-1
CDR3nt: TGTGCCACCAGTGAGGCGCGGACAGGGGATGGGACCCAGTACTTC
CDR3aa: CATSEARTGDGTQYF

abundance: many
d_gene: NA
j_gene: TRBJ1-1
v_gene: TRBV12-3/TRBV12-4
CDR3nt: TGTGCCAGCAGTTTTGAGTCGGTGGGCACTGAAGCTTTCTTT
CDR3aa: CASSFESVGTEAFF

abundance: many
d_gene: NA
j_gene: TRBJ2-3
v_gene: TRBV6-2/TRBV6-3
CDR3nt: TGTGCCAGCAGCCCCACGGCAGATACGCAGTATTTT
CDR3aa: CASSPTADTQYF

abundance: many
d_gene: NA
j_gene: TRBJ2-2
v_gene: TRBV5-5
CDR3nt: TGTGCCAGCAGCCCCTTGATGAGGGCCAACACCGGGGAGCTGTTTTTT
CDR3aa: CASSPLMRANTGELFF

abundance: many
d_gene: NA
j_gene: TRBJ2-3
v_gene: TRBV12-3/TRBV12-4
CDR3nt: TGTGCCAGCAGTTTCGAAGGCACAGATACGCAGTATTTT
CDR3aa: CASSFEGTDTQYF

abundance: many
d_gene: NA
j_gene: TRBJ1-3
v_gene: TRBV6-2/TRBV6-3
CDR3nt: TGTGCCAGCAGTTATGGCGGCCAATCCTCTGGAAACACCATATATTTT
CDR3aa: CASSYGGQSSGNTIYF

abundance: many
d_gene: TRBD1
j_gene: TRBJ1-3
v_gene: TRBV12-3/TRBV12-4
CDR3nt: TGTGCCAGCAGCCTCGACAGGGGGGCTGGAAACACCATATATTTT
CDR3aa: CASSLDRGAGNTIYF

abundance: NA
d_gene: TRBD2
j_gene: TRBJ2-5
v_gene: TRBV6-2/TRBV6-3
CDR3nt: TGTGCCAGCAGCCTACCCCTCGGTGTGATAGCGGGGTTCCAAGAGACCCAGTACTTC
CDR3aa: CASSLPLGVIAGFQETQYF

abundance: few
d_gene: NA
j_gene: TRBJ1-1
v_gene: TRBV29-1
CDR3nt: TGCAGCGTTGAAGGGGGGGCGCTTACTGAAGCTTTCTTT
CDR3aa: CSVEGGALTEAFF

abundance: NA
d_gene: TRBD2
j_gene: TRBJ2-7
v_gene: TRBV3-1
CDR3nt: TGTGCCAGCAGCCAGACCGGGACTATCGAGCAGTACTTC
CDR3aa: CASSQTGTIEQYF

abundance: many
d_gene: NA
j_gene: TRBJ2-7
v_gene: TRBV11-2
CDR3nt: TGTGCCAGCAGCTTCCTCTCCGACAGCTCCTACGAGCAGTACTTC
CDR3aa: CASSFLSDSSYEQYF

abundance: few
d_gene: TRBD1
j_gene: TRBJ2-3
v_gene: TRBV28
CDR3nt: TGTGCCAGCCCCCCCCACGGGGACAGGTTATTAGATACGCAGTATTTT
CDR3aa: CASPPHGDRLLDTQYF

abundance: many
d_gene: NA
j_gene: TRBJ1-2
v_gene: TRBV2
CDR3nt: TGTGCCAGCAGTGAAGAATGGCAGAACTATGGCTACACCTTC
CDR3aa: CASSEEWQNYGYTF